This T cell receptor beta chain was recovered during a study of beta chain features in type 1 diabetes. Naive, central memory, regulatory and stem cell-like memory cells within the CD4+ compartment were sorted using CD45RO/CCR7/CD25/CD127/CD95/CD27. Each sorted fraction was over 95% pure. As every portion of the isolated RNA was reverse transcribed, the sequencing read expressed TCRB transcripts. Generated by immunoSEQ multiplex PCR, the TCRdb table keeps only in-frame clones and is missing some. The data hold a few hundred thousand clones, with around 10% observed a single time. About this clone: What it recognizes is unknown.

Germline lookup yields CDR1 SGHTA and CDR2 FQGNSA. Trimming cost V 3 bases and J 8 bases, with 13 bases left between them. CDR3 size: 14 residues. Findings of the study overall: Within the patient group, naive, central memory and Treg TCRB repertoires appeared more similar to each other than within healthy donors. Significant though moderate, a shortening of TCRB CDR3s appeared in all four CD4+ subsets of Type 1 diabetes patients. Among type 1 diabetes patients, VDJ junctions had fewer insertions and more deletions.

Sample: central memory CD4+ T cells from blood. This receptor was obtained from a man aged 30-40 years with type 1 diabetes. This chain uses TRBV7-2 with TRBJ1-4; weak D call: TRBD1 (5 bases). CDR3 bases: TGTGCCAGCAGCTTGATGGGGGGGGACGAAAAACTGTTTTTT. It translates to CASSLMGGDEKLFF.